Reported below is one T cell receptor beta chain. The table lists this clone with a few counts. Its antigen target is currently unknown. Base quality data are lacking; no much larger clone is found one base away. Genomic DNA was extracted from sorted cells with the QIAGEN DNeasy Blood and Tissue Kit for TCRbeta CDR3 sequencing. High-throughput TCRbeta CDR3 sequencing, including PCR amplification with bias correction and internal controls, was performed commercially through immunoSEQ. On the study's bioinformatics: Unique productive TCRbeta sequences were defined by CDR3 nucleotide sequence where primers matched, and otherwise by CDR3 amino acid sequence together with Vbeta and Jbeta genes. Sorting error was corrected by removing sequences shared between sorted populations at a frequency ratio of 2:1 or less, and the remaining shared sequences were assigned to the higher population. A sequence was defined as donor-reactive if the sequence was expanded at least 5-fold in CFSE-low cells compared with unstimulated cells and had a frequency of at least 0.01% in CFSE-low cells. Jensen-Shannon divergence calculated on the top 100 TCRbeta sequences ranked by frequency was used to measure repertoire divergence. When a sample had multiple sequencing runs, each run was corrected for sorting error separately and the runs were then pooled. Imported from immuneACCESS, the table was reduced by TCRdb to in-frame sequences with V and J called. These copies leave out some clones; in studies compared against another copy, an unresolved V gene accounts for under half, and the cause of the remainder is not known. That table is the source of V, J and clone size, and D and trimming were worked out from the DNA. Recorded for this sample are some 240,000 clones; about 80% of them occurred a single time. The top ten clonotypes cover 0.55% to 0.65% of the sample.

These data belong to a study of Tregs in tolerant kidney transplant recipients (dated by TCRdb to the late 2010s). The study in broad terms: TCRbeta sequencing was used in the study to identify donor-specific regulatory T cells before combined kidney and bone marrow transplantation, and the identified cells were then tracked after transplant. TCRbeta repertoire sequencing was used in a few healthy controls to compare several ways of expanding Tregs specific for an allogeneic donor. The study at large found these results: Expanding Tregs with activated donor B cells appeared to identify the most biologically relevant and donor-specific TCRbeta repertoire. Biological reproducibility was not directly addressed, though technical replication error appeared minimal. The study was limited by small patient numbers, and the findings need validation in larger populations and under other immunosuppression protocols.

The CDR3, from cysteine to phenylalanine, totals 14 residues. The DNA shown is the 42-base CDR3, in frame from base 1. A distance of 14 bases separates the germline ends of V and J, which lose 4 bases and 4 bases respectively. For CDR1 and CDR2, the germline V gene lists SGHNT and YENEEA. Thawed PBMCs were FACS-sorted into unstimulated Tregs (CD4+CD25+CD127-), CD4+ non-Tregs (CD4+CD25-), CD4 cells and CD8 cells. Healthy control blood came either as purchased buffy coats or from healthy volunteers. Healthy control blood was processed by Ficoll density gradient to PBMCs and cryopreserved; patient PBMCs were collected before and after transplant.

The sequence derives from a human donor in good health. The specimen was CD4+ T cells from blood. This chain is built from TRBV11-3 and TRBJ2-7; the D segment could be TRBD1, given 7 matching bases. The sequence in DNA is TGTGCCAGCAGCTCCAGGGGGGCCCCTTACGAGCAGTACTTC. Translated, this gives CASSSRGAPYEQYF.